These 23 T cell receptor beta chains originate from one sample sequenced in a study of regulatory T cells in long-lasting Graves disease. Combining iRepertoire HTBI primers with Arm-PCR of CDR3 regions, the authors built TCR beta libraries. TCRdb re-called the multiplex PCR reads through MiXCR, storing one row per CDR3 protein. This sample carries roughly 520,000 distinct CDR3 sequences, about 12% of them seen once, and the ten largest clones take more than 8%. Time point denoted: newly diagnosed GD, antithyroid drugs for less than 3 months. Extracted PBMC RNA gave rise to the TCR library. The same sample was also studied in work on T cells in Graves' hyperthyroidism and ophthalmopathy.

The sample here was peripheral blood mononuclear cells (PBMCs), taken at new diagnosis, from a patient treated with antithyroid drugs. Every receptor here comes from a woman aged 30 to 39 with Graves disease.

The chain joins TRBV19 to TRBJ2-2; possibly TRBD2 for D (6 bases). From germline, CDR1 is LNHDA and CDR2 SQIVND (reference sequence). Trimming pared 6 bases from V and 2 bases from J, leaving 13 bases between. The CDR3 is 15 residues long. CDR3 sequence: CASRRASVNTGELFF. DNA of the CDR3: TGTGCCAGTAGGAGAGCTAGCGTTAACACCGGGGAGCTGTTTTTT.

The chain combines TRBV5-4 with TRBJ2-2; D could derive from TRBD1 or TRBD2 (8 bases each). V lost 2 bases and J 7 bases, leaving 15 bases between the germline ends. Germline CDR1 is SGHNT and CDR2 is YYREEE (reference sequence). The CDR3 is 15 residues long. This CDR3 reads CASSFFSGTGGELFF. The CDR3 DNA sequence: TGTGCCAGCAGCTTCTTTAGCGGGACAGGCGGGGAGCTGTTTTTT. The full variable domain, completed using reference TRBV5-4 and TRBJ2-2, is ETGVTQSPTHLIKTRGQQVTLRCSSQSGHNTVSWYQQALGQGPQFIFQYYREEENGRGNFPPRFSGLQFPNYSSELNVNALELDDSALYLCASSFFSGTGGELFFGEGSRLTVL.

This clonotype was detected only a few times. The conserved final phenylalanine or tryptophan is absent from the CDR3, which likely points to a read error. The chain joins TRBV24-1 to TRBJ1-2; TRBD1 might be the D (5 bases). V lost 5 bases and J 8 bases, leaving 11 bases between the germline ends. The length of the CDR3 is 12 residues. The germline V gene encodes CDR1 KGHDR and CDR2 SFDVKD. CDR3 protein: CATSGPRGGYTS. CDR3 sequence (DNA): TGTGCCACCAGTGGGCCAAGGGGCGGCTACACCTCC.

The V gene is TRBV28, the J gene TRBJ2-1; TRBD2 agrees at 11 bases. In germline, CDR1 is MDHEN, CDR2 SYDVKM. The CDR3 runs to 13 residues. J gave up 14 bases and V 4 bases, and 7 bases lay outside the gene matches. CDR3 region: CASSSLLAGGEFF. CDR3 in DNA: TGTGCCAGCAGTTCGCTCTTAGCGGGAGGGGAGTTCTTC.

CDR3 coding DNA: TGTGCCAGCAGCGTAGCTCGTAAGGGTAGCAATCAGCCCCAGCATTTT. This gives the protein CASSVARKGSNQPQHF. V gene TRBV9 combines with J gene TRBJ1-5, with unresolved D. Germline V gene lookup returns CDR1 SGDLS and CDR2 YYNGEE. Trimming left V 0 bases short and J 0 bases short, with 10 bases between. This CDR3 comprises 16 residues.

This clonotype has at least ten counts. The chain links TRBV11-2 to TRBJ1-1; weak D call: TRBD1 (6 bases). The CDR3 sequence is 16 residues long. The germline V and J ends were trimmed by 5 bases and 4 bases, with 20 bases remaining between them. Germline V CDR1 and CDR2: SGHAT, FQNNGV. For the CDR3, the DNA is TGTGCCAGCAGCCCTAGACCGGGGGCCTCGGGCACTGAAGCTTTCTTT. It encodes CASSPRPGASGTEAFF.

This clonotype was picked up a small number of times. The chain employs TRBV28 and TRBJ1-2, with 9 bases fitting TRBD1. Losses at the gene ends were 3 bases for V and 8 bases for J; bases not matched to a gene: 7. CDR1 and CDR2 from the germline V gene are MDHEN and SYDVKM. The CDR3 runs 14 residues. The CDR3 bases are TGTGCCAGCAGTTTCCGGACAGGGGTGGGCGGCTACACCTTC. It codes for CASSFRTGVGGYTF.

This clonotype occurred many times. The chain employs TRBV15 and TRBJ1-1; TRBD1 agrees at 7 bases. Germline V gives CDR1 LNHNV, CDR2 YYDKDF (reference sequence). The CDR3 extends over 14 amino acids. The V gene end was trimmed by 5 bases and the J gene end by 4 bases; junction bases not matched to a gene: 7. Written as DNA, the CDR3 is TGTGCCACCAGCGCGGAACAGGGGATCACTGAAGCTTTCTTT. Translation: CATSAEQGITEAFF.

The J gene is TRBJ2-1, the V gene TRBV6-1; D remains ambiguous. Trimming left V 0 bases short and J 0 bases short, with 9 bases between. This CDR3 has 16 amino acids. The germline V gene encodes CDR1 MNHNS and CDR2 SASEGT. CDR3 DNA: TGTGCCAGCAGTGAAGCGGGCCGGACCTCCTACAATGAGCAGTTCTTC. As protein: CASSEAGRTSYNEQFF.

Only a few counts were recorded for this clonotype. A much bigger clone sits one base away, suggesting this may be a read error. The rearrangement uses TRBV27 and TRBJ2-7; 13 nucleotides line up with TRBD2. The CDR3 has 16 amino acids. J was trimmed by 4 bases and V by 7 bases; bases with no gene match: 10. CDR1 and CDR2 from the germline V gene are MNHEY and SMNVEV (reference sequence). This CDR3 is CASTPGLAGTRYEQYF. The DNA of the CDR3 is TGTGCCAGCACTCCGGGACTAGCGGGAACAAGGTACGAGCAGTACTTC.

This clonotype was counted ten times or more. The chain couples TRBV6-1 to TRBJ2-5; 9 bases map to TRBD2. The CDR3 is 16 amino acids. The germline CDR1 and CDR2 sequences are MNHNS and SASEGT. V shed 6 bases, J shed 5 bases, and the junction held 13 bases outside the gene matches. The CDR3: CASRSGLAPPMETQYF. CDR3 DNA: TGTGCCAGCAGGTCCGGACTAGCGCCACCCATGGAGACCCAGTACTTC.

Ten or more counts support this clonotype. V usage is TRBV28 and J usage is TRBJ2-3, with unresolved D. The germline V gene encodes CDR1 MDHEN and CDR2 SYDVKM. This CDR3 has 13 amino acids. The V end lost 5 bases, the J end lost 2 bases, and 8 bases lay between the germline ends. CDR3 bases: TGTGCCAGCAGTAGACACTCCACAGATACGCAGTATTTT. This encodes CASSRHSTDTQYF.

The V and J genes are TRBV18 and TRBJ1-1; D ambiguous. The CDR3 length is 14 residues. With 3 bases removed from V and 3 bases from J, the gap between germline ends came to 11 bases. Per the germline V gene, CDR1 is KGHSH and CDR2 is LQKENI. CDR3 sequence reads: CASSPGIGDTEAFF. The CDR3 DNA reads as TGTGCCAGCTCACCCGGGATTGGGGACACTGAAGCTTTCTTT.

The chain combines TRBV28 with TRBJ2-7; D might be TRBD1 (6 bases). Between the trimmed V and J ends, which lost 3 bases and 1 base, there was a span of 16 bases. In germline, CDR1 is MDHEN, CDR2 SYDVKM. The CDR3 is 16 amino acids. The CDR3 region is CASSLAGASPSYEQYF. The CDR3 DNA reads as TGTGCCAGCAGTTTGGCAGGGGCTTCCCCATCCTACGAGCAGTACTTC.

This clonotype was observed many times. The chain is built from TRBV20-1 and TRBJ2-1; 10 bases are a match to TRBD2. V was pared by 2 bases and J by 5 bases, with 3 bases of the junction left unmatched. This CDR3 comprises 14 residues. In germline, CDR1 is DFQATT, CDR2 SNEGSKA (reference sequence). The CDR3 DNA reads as TGCAGTGCTAGACTAGCGGGGGCCGACAATGAGCAGTTCTTC. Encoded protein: CSARLAGADNEQFF.

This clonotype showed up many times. The CDR3 loop is CASSPGTFPDTQYF. For the CDR3, the DNA is TGTGCCAGCAGCCCTGGGACGTTTCCAGATACGCAGTATTTT. The V call is TRBV28, the J call TRBJ2-3, with D tentatively TRBD1 or TRBD2 (5 bases each). V lost 6 bases and J lost 4, with 14 bases in between. Per germline, CDR1 MDHEN and CDR2 SYDVKM. This CDR3 spans 14 amino acids.

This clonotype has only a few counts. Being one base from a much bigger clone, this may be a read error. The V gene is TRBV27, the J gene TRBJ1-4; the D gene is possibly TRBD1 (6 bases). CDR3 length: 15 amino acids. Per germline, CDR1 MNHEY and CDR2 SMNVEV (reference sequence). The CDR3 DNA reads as TGTGCCAGCAGTTTAGGTGTCAGGGGCAATTCACCCCCCCACTTT. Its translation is CASSLGVRGNSPPHF.

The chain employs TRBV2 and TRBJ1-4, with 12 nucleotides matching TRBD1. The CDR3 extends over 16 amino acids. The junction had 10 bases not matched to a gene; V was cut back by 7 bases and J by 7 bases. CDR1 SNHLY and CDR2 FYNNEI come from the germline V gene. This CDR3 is CASTYGGTGGGEKLFF. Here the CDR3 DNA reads TGTGCCAGCACCTATGGGGGGACAGGGGGCGGTGAAAAACTGTTTTTT.

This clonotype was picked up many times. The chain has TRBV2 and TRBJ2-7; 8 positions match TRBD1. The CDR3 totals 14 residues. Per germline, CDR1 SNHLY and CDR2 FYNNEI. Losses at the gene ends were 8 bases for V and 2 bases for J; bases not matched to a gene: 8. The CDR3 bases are TGTGCCAGCGACCCTTTGGGACAGGCCTACGAGCAGTACTTC. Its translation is CASDPLGQAYEQYF.

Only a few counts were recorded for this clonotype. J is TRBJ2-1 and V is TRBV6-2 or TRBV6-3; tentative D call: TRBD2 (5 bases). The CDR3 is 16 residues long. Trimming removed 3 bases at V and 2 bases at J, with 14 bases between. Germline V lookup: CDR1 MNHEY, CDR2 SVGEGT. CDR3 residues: CASSYFREGPYNEQFF. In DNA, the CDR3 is TGTGCCAGCAGTTATTTTCGAGAGGGCCCCTACAATGAGCAGTTCTTC.

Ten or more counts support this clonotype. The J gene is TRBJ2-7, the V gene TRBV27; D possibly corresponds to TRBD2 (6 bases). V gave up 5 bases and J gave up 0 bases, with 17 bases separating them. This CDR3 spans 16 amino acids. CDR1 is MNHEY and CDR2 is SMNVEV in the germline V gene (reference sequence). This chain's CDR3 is CASSGAGGTPSYEQYF. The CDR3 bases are TGTGCCAGCAGTGGGGCGGGCGGGACCCCCTCCTACGAGCAGTACTTC.

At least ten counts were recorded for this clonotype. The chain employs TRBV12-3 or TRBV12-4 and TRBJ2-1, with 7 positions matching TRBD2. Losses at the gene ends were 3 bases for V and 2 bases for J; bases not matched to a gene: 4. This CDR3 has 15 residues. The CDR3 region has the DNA TGTGCCAGCAGTTTCTGGCTAGCGGCCTACAATGAGCAGTTCTTC. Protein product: CASSFWLAAYNEQFF.

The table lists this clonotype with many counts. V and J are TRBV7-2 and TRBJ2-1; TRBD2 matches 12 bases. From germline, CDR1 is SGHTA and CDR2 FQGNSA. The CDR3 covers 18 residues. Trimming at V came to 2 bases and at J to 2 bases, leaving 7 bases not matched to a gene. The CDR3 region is CASSLSVRTSGTYNEQFF. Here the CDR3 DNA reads TGTGCCAGCAGCTTATCGGTCCGGACTAGCGGGACCTACAATGAGCAGTTCTTC.